This T cell receptor beta chain derives from a study of T cells in Graves' hyperthyroidism and ophthalmopathy. J lost 7 bases, V lost 1 base, and 4 bases had no gene match. The germline CDR1 and CDR2 sequences are DFQATT and SNEGSKA (reference sequence). This CDR3 comprises 13 residues. When ophthalmopathy did not progress within 18 months, Graves' hyperthyroidism was considered stable. This clonotype has a count of ten or more. Amplification yielded TCR beta CDR3 regions, with RNA transcripts as the source. TCR CDR3 regions were first amplified by RT-PCR with HTBI primers. MiXCR, run by TCRdb on the multiplex PCR reads, gives a single entry per CDR3 protein. Of around 100,000 distinct CDR3 sequences detected, roughly 44% appear once; the ten largest clones hold roughly 25%.

Input material: blood. This receptor was identified in a man aged 35-49 years with Graves' hyperthyroidism. The J gene is TRBJ2-1, the V gene TRBV20-1, with TRBD2 matching 7 bases. The CDR3 here is CSARGTSTNEQFF. CDR3 coding DNA: TGCAGTGCTAGAGGGACTAGTACTAATGAGCAGTTCTTC.